The rows below give T cell receptor beta chains drawn from one sample of a study of blood T cell repertoires in COVID-19. TCRdb's copy holds only in-frame clones and misses some; the assay was immunoSEQ multiplex PCR. The data contain some 150,000 clones, approximately 80% of them singletons. Sample: PBMCs or T cells enriched from blood (not recorded which). These receptor sequences come from a woman under 30 who had been exposed to COVID-19. Both conserved end residues are part of each CDR3. D genes are given only for firm matches. Not all rows give a size; the values are once, few, many and, for expanded clones, a class.

V: TRBV19; size: few; D: NA; J: TRBJ1-1; DNA: TGTGCCAGTAGTACACGAGGGTGGAAGGGCACTGAAGCTTTCTTT; CDR3: CASSTRGWKGTEAFF
V: TRBV7-9; size: NA; D: TRBD1; J: TRBJ2-5; DNA: TGTGCCAGCAGCTTAGGGTCGGGACAGGAGGGCCTACAAGAGACCCAGTACTTC; CDR3: CASSLGSGQEGLQETQYF
V: TRBV7-3; size: once; D: NA; J: TRBJ2-1; DNA: TGTGCCAGCAGCTCGATACAGGGCTATGAGCAGTTCTTC; CDR3: CASSSIQGYEQFF
V: TRBV9; size: NA; D: NA; J: TRBJ2-3; DNA: TGTGCCAGCAGCGCACGGACTAGCACAGATACGCAGTATTTT; CDR3: CASSARTSTDTQYF
V: TRBV28; size: NA; D: NA; J: TRBJ1-6; DNA: TGTGCCAGCAGGGACCAGGGAGGCTCACCCCTCCACTTT; CDR3: CASRDQGGSPLHF
V: TRBV5-1; size: NA; D: NA; J: TRBJ1-1; DNA: TGCGCCAGCAGCTTTTTCGCCACAGCAGGCCACGGGAACACTGAAGCTTTCTTT; CDR3: CASSFFATAGHGNTEAFF
V: TRBV29-1; size: NA; D: NA; J: TRBJ2-5; DNA: TGCAGCACGTCTGGACAGTTCCAAGAGACCCAGTACTTC; CDR3: CSTSGQFQETQYF
V: TRBV14; size: NA; D: NA; J: TRBJ2-1; DNA: TGTGCCAGCAGCCAACAAATCGGGGAACGGTTCTTC; CDR3: CASSQQIGERFF
V: TRBV5-1; size: NA; D: NA; J: TRBJ2-2; DNA: TGCGCCAGCAGCGCACTAGCCACCGGGGAGCTGTTTTTT; CDR3: CASSALATGELFF
V: TRBV6-5; size: NA; D: NA; J: TRBJ2-1; DNA: TGTGCCAGCAGTTACTCGGTAGGGGCGGGGAATGAGCAGTTCTTC; CDR3: CASSYSVGAGNEQFF
V: TRBV24-1; size: NA; D: NA; J: TRBJ2-6; DNA: TGTGCCACCAGTGATTGGTGGGGGCCTGGGGCCAACGTCCTGACTTTC; CDR3: CATSDWWGPGANVLTF
V: TRBV28; size: NA; D: NA; J: TRBJ2-2; DNA: TGTGCCAGCAGGGGGGGCACCGGGGAGCTGTTTTTT; CDR3: CASRGGTGELFF
V: TRBV9; size: NA; D: TRBD2; J: TRBJ2-3; DNA: TGTGCCAGCAGCGTAGAGTGGATCGGGAGGGATACGCAGTATTTT; CDR3: CASSVEWIGRDTQYF
V: TRBV19; size: once; D: NA; J: TRBJ1-5; DNA: TGTGCCAGTAGTCAGGGAAACACCCCCAATCAGCCCCAGCATTTT; CDR3: CASSQGNTPNQPQHF
V: TRBV14; size: NA; D: TRBD2; J: TRBJ2-7; DNA: TGTGCCAGCAGCCGCCTAGCGGGGACTAGACATTACGAGCAGTACTTC; CDR3: CASSRLAGTRHYEQYF
V: TRBV11-2; size: NA; D: TRBD2; J: TRBJ2-7; DNA: TGTGCCAGCAGCCCACAAGCGGGGGCCCCCTACGAGCAGTACTTC; CDR3: CASSPQAGAPYEQYF
V: TRBV6-2/TRBV6-3; size: NA; D: NA; J: TRBJ2-5; DNA: TGTGCCAGCAGTGTTGACTATCGCCAAGAGACCCAGTACTTC; CDR3: CASSVDYRQETQYF
V: TRBV19; size: NA; D: NA; J: TRBJ1-2; DNA: TGTGCCAGTAGTACCGGGGGGGGCTGGCGCTATGGCTACACCTTC; CDR3: CASSTGGGWRYGYTF
V: TRBV12-3/TRBV12-4; size: few; D: NA; J: TRBJ1-2; DNA: TGTGCCAGCAGCCCAAGCGATAGCTATGGCTACACCTTC; CDR3: CASSPSDSYGYTF
V: TRBV9; size: NA; D: NA; J: TRBJ1-3; DNA: TGTGCCAGCAGCCCGCATACAGGGCTATCTGGAAACACCATATATTTT; CDR3: CASSPHTGLSGNTIYF
V: TRBV9; size: NA; D: NA; J: TRBJ1-2; DNA: TGTGCCAGCAGCGTTATTCCCGGTTATGGCTACACCTTC; CDR3: CASSVIPGYGYTF
V: TRBV10-3; size: NA; D: TRBD1; J: TRBJ1-2; DNA: TGTGCCATCAGTTCCCTCGACAGGGCGAGCTATGGCTACACCTTC; CDR3: CAISSLDRASYGYTF
V: TRBV6-1; size: NA; D: NA; J: TRBJ2-3; DNA: TGTGCCAGCAGTGAAAACAGTTCAGGGCGAGATACGCAGTATTTT; CDR3: CASSENSSGRDTQYF
V: TRBV7-2; size: NA; D: TRBD2; J: TRBJ2-7; DNA: TGTGCCAGCAGCAGCGGGGGCTACTACGAGCAGTACTTC; CDR3: CASSSGGYYEQYF
V: TRBV10-2; size: NA; D: TRBD1; J: TRBJ1-2; DNA: TGCGCCAGCACCTCAGGGGGACATCGCTGGGAATTGCATGGCTACACCTTC; CDR3: CASTSGGHRWELHGYTF
V: TRBV28; size: NA; D: NA; J: TRBJ1-6; DNA: TGTGCCAGCAGTTTTGAGGGTAGTCCGGCACCCCTCCACTTT; CDR3: CASSFEGSPAPLHF
V: TRBV19; size: once; D: NA; J: TRBJ1-2; DNA: TGTGCCAGTAGTCAGACAGAAAGGGGCTATGGCTACACCTTC; CDR3: CASSQTERGYGYTF
V: TRBV7-2; size: NA; D: NA; J: TRBJ2-7; DNA: TGTGCCAGCAGCCCCAGGGAGGGGGGGCGAGCCTACGAGCAGTACTTC; CDR3: CASSPREGGRAYEQYF
V: TRBV15; size: NA; D: NA; J: TRBJ2-6; DNA: TGTGCCACCAGCGGTTACGACACTTCTGGGGCCAACGTCCTGACTTTC; CDR3: CATSGYDTSGANVLTF
V: TRBV21-1; size: NA; D: NA; J: TRBJ2-7; DNA: TGTGCCAGCAGCAAGGAAGGAGGGGCCGAGCAGTACTTC; CDR3: CASSKEGGAEQYF
V: TRBV7-9; size: few; D: NA; J: TRBJ1-1; DNA: TGTGCCAGCAGCTTGACAGGTAGGGACACTGAAGCTTTCTTT; CDR3: CASSLTGRDTEAFF
V: TRBV19; size: NA; D: NA; J: TRBJ2-7; DNA: TGTGCCAGTAGTATATTTCACAGTTCCTACGAGCAGTACTTC; CDR3: CASSIFHSSYEQYF
V: TRBV19; size: NA; D: TRBD1; J: TRBJ2-5; DNA: TGTGCCAGTAGTACAGGGGGAGAGAGGAAGACCCAGTACTTC; CDR3: CASSTGGERKTQYF
V: TRBV4-3; size: NA; D: NA; J: TRBJ2-2; DNA: TGCGCCAGCAGTCAAACGGCGGGAAACACCGGGGAGCTGTTTTTT; CDR3: CASSQTAGNTGELFF
V: TRBV27; size: NA; D: NA; J: TRBJ1-1; DNA: TGTGCCAGCAGTTTAAAATGGGGCGACCTGAACACTGAAGCTTTCTTT; CDR3: CASSLKWGDLNTEAFF
V: TRBV3-1/TRBV3-2; size: NA; D: TRBD2; J: TRBJ2-5; DNA: TGTGCCAGCAGCCAAGATTATGCAGGGACTAGCGGGAGAGGAGAGACCCAGTACTTC; CDR3: CASSQDYAGTSGRGETQYF
V: TRBV7-9; size: NA; D: TRBD2; J: TRBJ2-1; DNA: TGTGCCAGCAGCTTAGCGGCTAGCGGGAGACTCGGTGAGCAGTTCTTC; CDR3: CASSLAASGRLGEQFF
V: TRBV27; size: NA; D: TRBD2; J: TRBJ2-3; DNA: TGTGCCAGCTGTCGGGCGGGAGGCCGAGATACGCAGTATTTT; CDR3: CASCRAGGRDTQYF
V: TRBV20-1; size: NA; D: TRBD1; J: TRBJ2-1; DNA: TGCAGTGCTAGTAAAAGGACAGGGGTTAATGAGCAGTTCTTC; CDR3: CSASKRTGVNEQFF
V: TRBV6-2/TRBV6-3; size: NA; D: NA; J: TRBJ1-1; DNA: TGTGCCAGCAGCGCCGAGCTGAACACTGAAGCTTTCTTT; CDR3: CASSAELNTEAFF
V: TRBV27; size: NA; D: NA; J: TRBJ1-2; DNA: TGTGCCAGCAGTTTATCCCGCAGGGCCATCTATGGCTACACCTTC; CDR3: CASSLSRRAIYGYTF
V: TRBV7-9; size: NA; D: NA; J: TRBJ2-7; DNA: TGTGCCAGCAGCTTGACCGCTGGCGCGCTGGAGTGGTACTTC; CDR3: CASSLTAGALEWYF
V: TRBV27; size: NA; D: TRBD1; J: TRBJ1-1; DNA: TGTGCCAGCAGTCCTAGCCCGACAGGGCGTGGAGGTTTCTTT; CDR3: CASSPSPTGRGGFF
V: TRBV27; size: NA; D: TRBD1; J: TRBJ1-6; DNA: TGTGCCAGCAGTTCCGGGACAGGGGGCAAGAATTCACCCCTCCACTTT; CDR3: CASSSGTGGKNSPLHF
V: TRBV19; size: NA; D: NA; J: TRBJ1-5; DNA: TGTGCCAGTAGTATTGGGGGGACGGGGCAGCCCCAGCATTTT; CDR3: CASSIGGTGQPQHF
V: TRBV24-1; size: NA; D: NA; J: TRBJ2-3; DNA: TGTGCCACCAGTACGGCAGATACGCAGTATTTT; CDR3: CATSTADTQYF
V: TRBV7-2; size: NA; D: TRBD2; J: TRBJ2-1; DNA: TGTGCCAGCAGCTCTGGGACTAGCGGGAACTATGAGCAGTTCTTC; CDR3: CASSSGTSGNYEQFF
V: TRBV19; size: NA; D: NA; J: TRBJ1-5; DNA: TGTGCCAGTAGTATAGATCGGACAGCCAGATATCAGCCCCAGCATTTT; CDR3: CASSIDRTARYQPQHF
V: TRBV4-1; size: NA; D: NA; J: TRBJ1-5; DNA: TGCGCCAGCAGCGCAACCCCGGACAGCTTCCTCTATAGCAATCAGCCCCAGCATTTT; CDR3: CASSATPDSFLYSNQPQHF
V: TRBV28; size: NA; D: TRBD1; J: TRBJ1-2; DNA: TGTGCCAGCAGGGACCGACAGGGGGGAGTTGGCTACACCTTC; CDR3: CASRDRQGGVGYTF
V: TRBV2; size: NA; D: TRBD1; J: TRBJ2-2; DNA: TGTGCCAGCAGAGGACAGGGGGCTCGAGGCGGGGAGCTGTTTTTT; CDR3: CASRGQGARGGELFF
V: TRBV5-1; size: NA; D: TRBD2; J: TRBJ2-3; DNA: TGCGCCAGCAGCTTGGCCCTAGCGGAGCTCACAGATACGCAGTATTTT; CDR3: CASSLALAELTDTQYF
V: TRBV6-5; size: NA; D: NA; J: TRBJ2-7; DNA: TGTGCCAGCAGTACCCTTAAGGGGAGGTCGTACGAGCAGTACTTC; CDR3: CASSTLKGRSYEQYF